What follows describes a single T cell receptor (beta chain). The target antigen is unknown. The table came from immunoSEQ multiplex PCR; TCRdb's copy has only in-frame clones and leaves some out. The table has roughly 150,000 clones, roughly 87% seen once; the top ten hold about 6.5%. This record comes from a study of T cell responses to AZD1222 COVID-19 vaccine. Study-wide results and limits: Donors skewed white British and female; clonal diversity was possibly underestimated. Two AZD1222 doses significantly raised spike-specific TCR breadth and depth over controls.

Analysis merged second doses at about 4 or about 12 weeks. This TCR was recovered from an adult who received the AZD1222 COVID-19 vaccine. The specimen was peripheral blood, collected 28 days after the second AZD1222 dose.

DNA of the CDR3: TGCGCCAGCAGCCCTGGGGAGGGTCCTACCACCTACGAGCAGTACTTC. This codes for CASSPGEGPTTYEQYF. The V and J genes are TRBV5-1 and TRBJ2-7, with 7 nucleotides matching TRBD2. V shed 4 bases and J 2 bases; nucleotides not matched to a gene: 12. Germline values: CDR1 SGHRS, CDR2 YFSETQ. This CDR3 spans 16 amino acids.